The entry that follows covers one T cell receptor (beta chain) sequence. The data were obtained in a study of control samples from healthy donors and cancer patients. The V gene end was trimmed by 3 bases and the J gene end by 2 bases; junction bases not matched to a gene: 9. Germline V gene data show CDR1 as GTSNPN and CDR2 as SVGIG (reference sequence). The CDR3 extends over 15 amino acids. The data were produced by immunoSEQ multiplex PCR, yet TCRdb's version contains in-frame clones alone and is incomplete. Found here are some 130,000 clones, 80% to 95% of them singletons; the top ten hold 2% to 2.5%.

The specimen sequenced was blood. This clonotype originated in a man aged 18 to 29 in good health. The chain employs TRBV30 and TRBJ1-1; 7 bases agree with TRBD1. The CDR3 nucleotides read TGTGCCTGGAGGGCCCCTGGACAGGTAAACACTGAAGCTTTCTTT. Its protein product is CAWRAPGQVNTEAFF.